Listed below are T cell receptor beta chains from one sample, sequenced in a study of cytomegalovirus exposure and HLA in healthy donors. Data came from immunoSEQ multiplex PCR; TCRdb stores just in-frame clones and leaves some out. The sample contains 150,000 to 200,000 clones, more than 70% of which appear only once. The specimen was PBMCs. These receptors were taken from a boy younger than 18 in good health and CMV-seronegative. CDR3s include the opening cysteine and the closing phenylalanine or tryptophan. A D gene is named only where the DNA matches it firmly. The size of a clone is reported for some rows only, either as once, few or many, or as a class for expanded clones.

v_gene	d_gene	abundance	j_gene	CDR3aa	CDR3nt
TRBV20-1	-	-	TRBJ1-1	CSVISSGEAFF	TGCAGTGTCATATCTTCCGGTGAAGCTTTCTTT
TRBV7-9	TRBD1	-	TRBJ2-7	CASSNRDRGTYEQYF	TGTGCCAGCAGCAACCGGGACAGGGGAACCTACGAGCAGTACTTC
TRBV2	-	-	TRBJ2-2	CASSDLGSGAGELFF	TGTGCCAGCAGTGATTTGGGCAGCGGCGCCGGGGAGCTGTTTTTT
TRBV2	TRBD1	few	TRBJ1-2	CASRRGPDNYGYTF	TGTGCCAGCAGGAGGGGGCCTGATAACTATGGCTACACCTTC
TRBV10-3	-	-	TRBJ2-2	CAISEWADRTGELFF	TGTGCCATCAGTGAATGGGCAGATCGGACCGGGGAGCTGTTTTTT
TRBV6-5	TRBD1	-	TRBJ2-7	CASRRDRGTSYEQYF	TGTGCCAGCAGGCGGGACAGGGGTACATCCTACGAGCAGTACTTC
TRBV5-6	TRBD2	-	TRBJ2-7	CASSLFTSGGPSSYEQYF	TGTGCCAGCAGCTTGTTCACTAGCGGGGGACCGAGCTCCTACGAGCAGTACTTC
TRBV28	TRBD2	-	TRBJ2-3	CASASAGLGTDTQYF	TGTGCCAGCGCCTCAGCGGGGTTGGGCACAGATACGCAGTATTTT
TRBV4-2	TRBD2	-	TRBJ2-1	CASSHPGSGEGRRYNEQFF	TGTGCCAGCAGCCACCCCGGGTCGGGGGAGGGCCGTCGGTACAATGAGCAGTTCTTC
TRBV7-8	TRBD1	few	TRBJ2-3	CASSLAGTGVDTQYF	TGTGCCAGCAGCTTGGCCGGGACAGGGGTAGATACGCAGTATTTT